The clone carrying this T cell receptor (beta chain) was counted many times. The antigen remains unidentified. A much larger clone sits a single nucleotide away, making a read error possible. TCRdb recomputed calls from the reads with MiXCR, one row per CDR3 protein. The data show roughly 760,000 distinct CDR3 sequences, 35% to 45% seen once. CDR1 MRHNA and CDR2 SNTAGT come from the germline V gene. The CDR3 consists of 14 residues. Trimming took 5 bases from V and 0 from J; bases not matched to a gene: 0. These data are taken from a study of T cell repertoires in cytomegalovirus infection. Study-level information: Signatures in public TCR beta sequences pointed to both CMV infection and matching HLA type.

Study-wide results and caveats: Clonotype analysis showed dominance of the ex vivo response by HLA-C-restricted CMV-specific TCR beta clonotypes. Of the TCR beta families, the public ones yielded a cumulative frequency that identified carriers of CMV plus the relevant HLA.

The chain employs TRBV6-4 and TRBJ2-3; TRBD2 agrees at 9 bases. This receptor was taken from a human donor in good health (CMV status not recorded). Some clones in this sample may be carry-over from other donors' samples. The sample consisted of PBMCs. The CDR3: CASSTSGSTDTQYF. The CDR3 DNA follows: TGTGCCAGCAGTACTAGCGGGAGCACAGATACGCAGTATTTT.